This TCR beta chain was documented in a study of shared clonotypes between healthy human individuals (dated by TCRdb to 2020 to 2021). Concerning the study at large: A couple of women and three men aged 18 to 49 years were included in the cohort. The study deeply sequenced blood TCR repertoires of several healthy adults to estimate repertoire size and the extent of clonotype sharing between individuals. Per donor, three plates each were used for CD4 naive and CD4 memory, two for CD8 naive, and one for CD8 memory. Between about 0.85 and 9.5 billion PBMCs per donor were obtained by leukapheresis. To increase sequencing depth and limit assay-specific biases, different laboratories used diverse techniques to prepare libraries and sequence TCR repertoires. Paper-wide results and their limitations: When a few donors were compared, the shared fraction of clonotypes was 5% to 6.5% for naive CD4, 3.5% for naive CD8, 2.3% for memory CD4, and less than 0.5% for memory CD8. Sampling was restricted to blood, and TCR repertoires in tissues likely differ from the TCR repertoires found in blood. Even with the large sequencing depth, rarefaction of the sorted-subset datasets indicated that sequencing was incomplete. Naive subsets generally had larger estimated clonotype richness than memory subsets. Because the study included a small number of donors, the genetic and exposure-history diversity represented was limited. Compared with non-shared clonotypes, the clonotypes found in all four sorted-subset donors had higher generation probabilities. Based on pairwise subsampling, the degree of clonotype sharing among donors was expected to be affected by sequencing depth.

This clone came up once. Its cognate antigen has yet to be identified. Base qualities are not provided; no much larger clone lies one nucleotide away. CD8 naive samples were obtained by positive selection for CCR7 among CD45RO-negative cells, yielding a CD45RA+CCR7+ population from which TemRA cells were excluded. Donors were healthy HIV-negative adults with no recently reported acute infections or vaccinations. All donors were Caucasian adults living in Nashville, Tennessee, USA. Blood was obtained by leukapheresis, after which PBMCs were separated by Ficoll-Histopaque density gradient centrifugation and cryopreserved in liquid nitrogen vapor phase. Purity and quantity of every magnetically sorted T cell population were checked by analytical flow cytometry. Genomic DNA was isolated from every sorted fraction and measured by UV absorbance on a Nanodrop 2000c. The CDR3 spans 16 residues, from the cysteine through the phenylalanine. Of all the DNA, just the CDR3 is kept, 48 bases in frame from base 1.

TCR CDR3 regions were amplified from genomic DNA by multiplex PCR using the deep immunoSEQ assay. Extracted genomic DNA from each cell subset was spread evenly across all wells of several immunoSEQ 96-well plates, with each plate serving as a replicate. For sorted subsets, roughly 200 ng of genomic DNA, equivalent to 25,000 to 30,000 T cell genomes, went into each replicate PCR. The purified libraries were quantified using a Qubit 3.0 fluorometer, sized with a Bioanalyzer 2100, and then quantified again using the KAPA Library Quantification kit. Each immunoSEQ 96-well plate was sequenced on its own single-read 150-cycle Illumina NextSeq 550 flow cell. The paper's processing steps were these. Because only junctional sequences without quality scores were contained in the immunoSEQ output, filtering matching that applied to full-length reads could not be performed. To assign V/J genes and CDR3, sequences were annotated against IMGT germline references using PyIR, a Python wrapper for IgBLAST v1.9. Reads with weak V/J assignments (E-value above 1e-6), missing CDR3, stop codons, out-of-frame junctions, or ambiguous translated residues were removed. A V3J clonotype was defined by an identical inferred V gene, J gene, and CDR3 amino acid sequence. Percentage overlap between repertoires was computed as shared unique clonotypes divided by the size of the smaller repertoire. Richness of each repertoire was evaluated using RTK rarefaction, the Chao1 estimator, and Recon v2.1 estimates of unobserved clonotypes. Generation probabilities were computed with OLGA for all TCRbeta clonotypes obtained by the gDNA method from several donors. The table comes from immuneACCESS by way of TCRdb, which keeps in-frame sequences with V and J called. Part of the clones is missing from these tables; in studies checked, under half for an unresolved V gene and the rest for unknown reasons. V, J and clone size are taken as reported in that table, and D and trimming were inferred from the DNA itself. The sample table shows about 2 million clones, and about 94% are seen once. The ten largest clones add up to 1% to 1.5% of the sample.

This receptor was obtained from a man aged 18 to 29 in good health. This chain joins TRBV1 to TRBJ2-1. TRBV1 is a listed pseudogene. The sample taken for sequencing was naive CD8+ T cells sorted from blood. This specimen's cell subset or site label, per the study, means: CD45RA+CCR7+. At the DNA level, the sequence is TGCACCAGCAGCCAAGACGCCGGGACGGGTCCGTTGGGGCAGTTCTTC. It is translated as CTSSQDAGTGPLGQFF.